Listed below are T cell receptor beta chains from one sample, sequenced in a study of identical twins. In TCRdb, the 5' RACE reads were re-called with MiXCR into one record per CDR3 protein. The repertoire holds 1.5 million to 2 million distinct CDR3 sequences, with around a third as singletons. The sequenced sample consisted of cord blood. Receptor source: a newborn girl in good health. The CDR3 runs from the conserved cysteine through the conserved F or W. D genes are given only for firm matches. Size is stated for part of the rows, as once, few or many counts, or as a class when the clone is expanded.

size: few
J: TRBJ1-4
V: TRBV10-1
D: -
DNA: TGCGCCAGCAGTGCCGGCAGGGTTGGCGAAAAACTGTTTTTT
CDR3: CASSAGRVGEKLFF

size: -
J: TRBJ2-3
V: TRBV20-1
D: TRBD2
DNA: TGCAGTGCCTTAACTAGCGGGAGTGTCTCAGATACGCAGTATTTT
CDR3: CSALTSGSVSDTQYF

size: -
J: TRBJ2-7
V: TRBV28
D: TRBD1
DNA: TGTGCCAGCACCCCACCGGGACAGGGCTACGAGCAGTACTTC
CDR3: CASTPPGQGYEQYF

size: -
J: TRBJ1-5
V: TRBV3-1
D: -
DNA: TGTGCCAGCAGCCAAGGTAAGGTGAGGAATCAGCCCCAGCATTTT
CDR3: CASSQGKVRNQPQHF

size: -
J: TRBJ2-1
V: TRBV11-2
D: TRBD2
DNA: TGTGCCAGCAGCTTATCCGGACTAGCGGGGGCCCACTCCTACAATGAGCAGTTCTTC
CDR3: CASSLSGLAGAHSYNEQFF

size: few
J: TRBJ2-3
V: TRBV6-1
D: TRBD2
DNA: TGTGCCAGCAGCCGGGGGACTAGCGGGACCACTAGCACAGATACGCAGTATTTT
CDR3: CASSRGTSGTTSTDTQYF

size: few
J: TRBJ2-7
V: TRBV29-1
D: -
DNA: TGCAGCGTTGAAAGGCTGAGTCCCTACAATGAGCAGTACTTC
CDR3: CSVERLSPYNEQYF

size: few
J: TRBJ2-3
V: TRBV9
D: -
DNA: TGTGCCAGCAGCGTAGTGTACGGCAGCACAGATACGCAGTATTTT
CDR3: CASSVVYGSTDTQYF

size: -
J: TRBJ2-2
V: TRBV7-2
D: -
DNA: TGTGCCACAAGGGGGGTGGGTAGCGGAAACACCGGGGAGCTGTTTTTT
CDR3: CATRGVGSGNTGELFF

size: -
J: TRBJ1-2
V: TRBV4-2
D: TRBD1
DNA: TGTGCCAGCAGCCAAGATCCGACAGGGGGGGACTATGGCTACACCTTC
CDR3: CASSQDPTGGDYGYTF

size: few
J: TRBJ1-6
V: TRBV25-1
D: -
DNA: TGTGCCAGCAGTGAATCAACCCTAAATTCACCCCTCCACTTT
CDR3: CASSESTLNSPLHF

size: -
J: TRBJ2-7
V: TRBV6-6
D: -
DNA: TGTGCCAGCAGTTACGTGGCAACGATACAGTACTTC
CDR3: CASSYVATIQYF

size: few
J: TRBJ2-5
V: TRBV21-1
D: -
DNA: TGTGCCAGCAGGGGGGAGTACTTC
CDR3: CASRGEYF

size: -
J: TRBJ2-7
V: TRBV6-5
D: TRBD1
DNA: TGTGCCAGCACCCGTAGGGGACAGTTTTACGAGCAGTACTTC
CDR3: CASTRRGQFYEQYF

size: -
J: TRBJ2-1
V: TRBV18
D: TRBD2
DNA: TGTGCCAGCTCACCTATGACTAGCGGGATACACAATGAGCAGTTCTTC
CDR3: CASSPMTSGIHNEQFF

size: -
J: TRBJ2-5
V: TRBV7-2
D: TRBD2
DNA: TGTGCCAGCAGCTCGAATAAGCGGGGAGGGGAGACCCAGTACTTC
CDR3: CASSSNKRGGETQYF

size: few
J: TRBJ1-2
V: TRBV20-1
D: -
DNA: TGCAGTGCTGGGAAAACAGGCCTACATGGCTACACCTTC
CDR3: CSAGKTGLHGYTF

size: few
J: TRBJ2-3
V: TRBV7-9
D: TRBD2
DNA: TGTGCCAGCAGCTTAGCCAAGGTCGGGGGGAGACGAGTCACAGATACGCAGTATTTT
CDR3: CASSLAKVGGRRVTDTQYF

size: few
J: TRBJ2-6
V: TRBV4-1
D: -
DNA: TGCGCCAGCAGCCGTACCGGGACCGGGTCCCTGACTTTC
CDR3: CASSRTGTGSLTF

size: -
J: TRBJ2-5
V: TRBV29-1
D: -
DNA: TGCAGCGTTGAGGCTCGCGCCCGACGGGCCCAGTACTTC
CDR3: CSVEARARRAQYF

size: -
J: TRBJ2-3
V: TRBV3-1
D: TRBD2
DNA: TGTGCCAGCAGCCCCGGACTAGGCGGGCTTAGCACAGATACGCAGTATTTT
CDR3: CASSPGLGGLSTDTQYF

size: few
J: TRBJ1-5
V: TRBV20-1
D: -
DNA: TGCAGTGCCAGCAACGGTCGACCAGATCAGCCCCAGCATTTT
CDR3: CSASNGRPDQPQHF

size: -
J: TRBJ1-4
V: TRBV20-1
D: TRBD1
DNA: TGCAGTGTTCGTAAACAGGGGGATTGGGAAAAACTGTTTTTT
CDR3: CSVRKQGDWEKLFF

size: few
J: TRBJ1-2
V: TRBV4-1
D: TRBD1
DNA: TGCGCCAGCAGCCAAGGACAGGGGAGTTTTTCTAACTATGGCTACACCTTC
CDR3: CASSQGQGSFSNYGYTF

size: few
J: TRBJ1-1
V: TRBV5-1
D: -
DNA: TGCGCCAGCAGCTTGGCCTTCGGGATAGCTTTCTTT
CDR3: CASSLAFGIAFF